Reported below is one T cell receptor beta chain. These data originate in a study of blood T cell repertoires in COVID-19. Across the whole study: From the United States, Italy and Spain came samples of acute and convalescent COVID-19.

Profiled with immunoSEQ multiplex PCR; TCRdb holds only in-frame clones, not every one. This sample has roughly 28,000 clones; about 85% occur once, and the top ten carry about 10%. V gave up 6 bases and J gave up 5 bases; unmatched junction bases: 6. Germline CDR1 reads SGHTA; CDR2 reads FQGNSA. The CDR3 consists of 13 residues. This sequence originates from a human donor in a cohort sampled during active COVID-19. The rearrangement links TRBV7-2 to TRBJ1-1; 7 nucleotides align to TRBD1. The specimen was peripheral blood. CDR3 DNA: TGTGCCAGCAGGATCCAGGGGGAGACTGAAGCTTTCTTT. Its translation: CASRIQGETEAFF.